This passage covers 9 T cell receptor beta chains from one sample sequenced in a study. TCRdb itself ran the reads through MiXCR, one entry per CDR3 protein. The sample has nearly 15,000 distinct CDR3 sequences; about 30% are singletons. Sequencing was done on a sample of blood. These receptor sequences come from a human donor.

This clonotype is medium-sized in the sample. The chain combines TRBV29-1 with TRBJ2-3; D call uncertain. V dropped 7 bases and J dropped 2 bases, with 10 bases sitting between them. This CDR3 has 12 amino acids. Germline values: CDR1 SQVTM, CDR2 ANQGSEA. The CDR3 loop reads CSATPITDTQYF. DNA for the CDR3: TGCAGCGCCACCCCGATCACAGATACGCAGTATTTT.

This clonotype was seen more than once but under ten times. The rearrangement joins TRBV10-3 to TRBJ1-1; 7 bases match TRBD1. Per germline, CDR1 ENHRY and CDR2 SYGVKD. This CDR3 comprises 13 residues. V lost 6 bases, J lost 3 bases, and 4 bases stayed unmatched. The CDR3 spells CAISGTEDTEAFF. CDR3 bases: TGTGCCATCAGCGGGACAGAGGACACTGAAGCTTTCTTT.

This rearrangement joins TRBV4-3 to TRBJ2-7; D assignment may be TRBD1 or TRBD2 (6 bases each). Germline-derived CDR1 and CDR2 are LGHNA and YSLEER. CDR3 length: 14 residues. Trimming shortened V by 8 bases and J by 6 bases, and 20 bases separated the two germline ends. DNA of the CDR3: TGCGCCAGCCACCCAGACAGGACTAATCGCGAGCAGTACTTC. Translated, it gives CASHPDRTNREQYF.

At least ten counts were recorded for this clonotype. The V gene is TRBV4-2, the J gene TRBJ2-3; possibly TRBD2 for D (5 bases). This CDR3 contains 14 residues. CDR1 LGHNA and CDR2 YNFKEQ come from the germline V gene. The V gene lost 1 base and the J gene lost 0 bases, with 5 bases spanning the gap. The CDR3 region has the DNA TGTGCCAGCAGCCAAGGGACTAGCACAGATACGCAGTATTTT. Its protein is CASSQGTSTDTQYF.

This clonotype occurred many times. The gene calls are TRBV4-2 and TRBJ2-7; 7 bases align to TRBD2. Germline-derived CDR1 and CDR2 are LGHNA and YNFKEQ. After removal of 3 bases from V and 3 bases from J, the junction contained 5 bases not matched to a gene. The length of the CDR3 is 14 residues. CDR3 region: CASSHVLASYEQYF. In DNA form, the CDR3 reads TGTGCCAGCAGCCACGTACTAGCGAGCTACGAGCAGTACTTC.

CDR3 coding DNA: TGCGCCAGCAGCCAAGGGACGGACAGGGACTTATACTCTGGGGCCAACGTCCTGACTTTC. Its translation: CASSQGTDRDLYSGANVLTF. The V call is TRBV4-3, the J call TRBJ2-6, with 8 nucleotides matching TRBD1. This CDR3 is 20 amino acids long. The germline V gene encodes CDR1 LGHNA and CDR2 YSLEER. The ends lost 1 base at V and 0 bases at J; junction bases unmatched: 11.

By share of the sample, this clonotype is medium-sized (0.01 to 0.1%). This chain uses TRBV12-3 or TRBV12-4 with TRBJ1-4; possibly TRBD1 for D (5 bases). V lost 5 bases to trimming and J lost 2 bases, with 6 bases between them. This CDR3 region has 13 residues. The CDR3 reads CASSGGTNEKLFF. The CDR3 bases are TGTGCCAGCAGTGGGGGGACTAATGAAAAACTGTTTTTT.

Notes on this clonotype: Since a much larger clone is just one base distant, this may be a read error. This chain's CDR3 is CASSQDSTDSYEQYF. In DNA, the CDR3 is TGTGCCAGCAGCCAAGATAGTACCGACTCCTACGAGCAGTACTTC. The chain employs TRBV4-2 and TRBJ2-7; D unresolved. The ends were cut back, 0 bases at V and 0 bases at J, with 9 bases in the middle. CDR3 length: 15 residues. CDR1 LGHNA and CDR2 YNFKEQ come from the germline V gene.

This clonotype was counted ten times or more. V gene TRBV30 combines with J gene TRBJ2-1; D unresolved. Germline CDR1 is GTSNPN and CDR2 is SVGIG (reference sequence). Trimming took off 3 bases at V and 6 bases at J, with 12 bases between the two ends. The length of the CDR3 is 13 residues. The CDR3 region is CAWSQTSGNEQFF. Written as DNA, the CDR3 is TGTGCCTGGAGCCAGACTTCCGGCAATGAGCAGTTCTTC.